A selection of T cell receptor beta chains follows, all from one sample in a study of OX40 agonist ivuxolimab in advanced cancers. The method was immunoSEQ multiplex PCR; TCRdb's version includes in-frame clones alone and lacks a portion of them. Counted here are tens of thousands of clones, approximately 86% occurring once; the ten biggest clones make up more than 3.5%. Sequencing used CD4+ or CD8+ T cells sorted from blood, obtained in a trial of the OX40 agonist ivuxolimab. These TCRs come from an adult with an advanced solid tumor such as melanoma, head and neck, liver or kidney cancer. CDR3s include the opening cysteine and the closing phenylalanine or tryptophan. The D gene is left open where the match is weak. Size tells how often a clone was seen (once, few, many) or the class of an expanded clone, and some rows leave it out.

j_call | d_call | clone_size | cdr3_length | v_call | cdr3_nt | cdr3_aa
TRBJ2-3 | NA | NA | 13 | TRBV27 | TGTGCCAGCAGTTTAACACGGGGAGATACGCAGTATTTT | CASSLTRGDTQYF
TRBJ1-5 | NA | NA | 16 | TRBV7-8 | TGTGCCAGCACCCCTAGTGGCAGAAATAGCAATCAGCCCCAGCATTTT | CASTPSGRNSNQPQHF
TRBJ2-1 | TRBD2 | NA | 15 | TRBV28 | TGTGCCAGCAGCCGGACTAGCCGCCGGTACAATGAGCAGTTCTTC | CASSRTSRRYNEQFF
TRBJ2-7 | NA | NA | 16 | TRBV4-1 | TGCGCCAGCAGCCCGGAACCAGGGGACCTCTCCTACGAGCAGTACTTC | CASSPEPGDLSYEQYF
TRBJ2-1 | TRBD2 | few | 17 | TRBV7-9 | TGTGCCAGCAGCTCGTTCGGGAGGAAGAAGAGGGGCAATGAGCAGTTCTTC | CASSSFGRKKRGNEQFF
TRBJ2-2 | NA | NA | 16 | TRBV5-1 | TGCGCCAGCAGCTTGGGGCAGTCGAGGGGCACCGGGGAGCTGTTTTTT | CASSLGQSRGTGELFF
TRBJ1-5 | NA | NA | 13 | TRBV6-5 | TGTGCCAGCAGTCAGACAGAGAATCAGCCCCAGCATTTT | CASSQTENQPQHF
TRBJ2-7 | NA | NA | 15 | TRBV28 | TGTGCCAGCAGTCCCCCGGCGGGCGGTAACTACGAGCAGTACTTC | CASSPPAGGNYEQYF
TRBJ1-5 | NA | NA | 14 | TRBV5-1 | TGCGCCAGCAGCTCCCGGACTGGTAATCAGCCCCAGCATTTT | CASSSRTGNQPQHF
TRBJ1-6 | TRBD1 | NA | 14 | TRBV10-3 | TGTGCCACCAACAGGGGCGATTATAATTCACCCCTCCACTTT | CATNRGDYNSPLHF
TRBJ1-1 | NA | NA | 14 | TRBV7-6 | TGTGCCAGCAGCTTCACAGCAATGAACACTGGAGCTTTCTTT | CASSFTAMNTGAFF
TRBJ1-2 | TRBD1 | NA | 15 | TRBV6-6 | TGTGCCAGCAGACCGGACAGGGGACGTAACTATGGCTACACCTTC | CASRPDRGRNYGYTF
TRBJ2-7 | NA | NA | 15 | TRBV15 | TGTGCCACCCAACCTGGGGTAGGGAGTGGGTACGAGCAGTACTTC | CATQPGVGSGYEQYF
TRBJ2-3 | NA | NA | 13 | TRBV30 | TGTGCCTGGAGTGAGGCCTCCTCTATAGCGCAGTATTTT | CAWSEASSIAQYF
TRBJ2-1 | NA | NA | 13 | TRBV19 | TGTGCCAGTAGTATAGCCACGAACAATGAGCAGTTCTTC | CASSIATNNEQFF
TRBJ2-1 | NA | NA | 17 | TRBV7-8 | TGTGCCAGCAGCTCGAATAGGGGGGTGAACTCCTACAATGAGCAGTTCTTC | CASSSNRGVNSYNEQFF
TRBJ2-7 | TRBD1 | NA | 15 | TRBV2 | TGTGCCAGCAGTTCCTCTCCGTGGGCAGGGGGCGAGCAGTACTTC | CASSSSPWAGGEQYF
TRBJ1-4 | TRBD1 | NA | 15 | TRBV5-4 | TGTGCCAGCAGCTGGGGGGGACAGGGTGGTGAAAAACTGTTTTTT | CASSWGGQGGEKLFF
TRBJ2-7 | NA | NA | 14 | TRBV6-1 | TGTGCCAGCAGCCCCAGGGTCAGCTCCTACGAGCAGTACTTC | CASSPRVSSYEQYF
TRBJ2-3 | NA | NA | 16 | TRBV7-9 | TGTGCCAGCAGCCCAAAAGCCCAGGGTGGAGAAGATACGCAGTATTTT | CASSPKAQGGEDTQYF
TRBJ1-4 | NA | NA | 15 | TRBV28 | TGTGCCAGCAGTCGCGCTGTGACCCGGAATGAAAAACTGTTTTTT | CASSRAVTRNEKLFF
TRBJ2-7 | TRBD1 | few | 14 | TRBV6-1 | TGTGCCAGCAGCCGGACAGGGACGTTCGACGAGCAGTACTTC | CASSRTGTFDEQYF
TRBJ1-5 | NA | NA | 13 | TRBV19 | TGTGCCAGTGCGGACAGTCGCAATCAGCCCCAGCATTTT | CASADSRNQPQHF
TRBJ2-5 | TRBD1 | NA | 15 | TRBV30 | TGTGCCTGGACCGGGGACAGGGCCCTCCAAGAGACCCAGTACTTC | CAWTGDRALQETQYF
TRBJ2-7 | NA | NA | 14 | TRBV10-1 | TGCGCCAGCAGTCCCGGGCCAAAACCCTACGAGCAGTACTTC | CASSPGPKPYEQYF
TRBJ2-3 | NA | NA | 11 | TRBV7-9 | TGTGCCAGCACGACTGCGGGTACGCAGTATTTT | CASTTAGTQYF
TRBJ2-1 | TRBD2 | NA | 15 | TRBV7-3 | TGTGCCAGCAGCTTTTCCGGGACTAGTGTAAATGAGCAGTTCTTC | CASSFSGTSVNEQFF
TRBJ1-1 | TRBD1 | NA | 14 | TRBV11-2 | TGTGCCAGCAGCCGTGGACAGGGGAGCACTGAAGCTTTCTTT | CASSRGQGSTEAFF
TRBJ2-2 | NA | NA | 16 | TRBV28 | TGTGCCAGCAGCTTCCCCGGGACGGGGATAACCGGGGAGCTGTTTTTT | CASSFPGTGITGELFF
TRBJ2-3 | TRBD2 | NA | 18 | TRBV7-8 | TGTGCCAGCAGCTTTCGACTAGCGGGAGCAGTACAGGCAGATACGCAGTATTTT | CASSFRLAGAVQADTQYF
TRBJ2-3 | NA | once | 14 | TRBV2 | TGTGCCAGCAGACCCGGGACTAGCACAGATACGCAGTATTTT | CASRPGTSTDTQYF
TRBJ2-1 | TRBD2 | NA | 14 | TRBV7-2 | TGTGCCAGCAGCTCGCACGGACTAGCGTATGAGCAGTTCTTC | CASSSHGLAYEQFF
TRBJ2-1 | NA | NA | 13 | TRBV7-3 | TGTGCCAGCAGCTTATTCAACGACAATGAGCAGTTCTTC | CASSLFNDNEQFF